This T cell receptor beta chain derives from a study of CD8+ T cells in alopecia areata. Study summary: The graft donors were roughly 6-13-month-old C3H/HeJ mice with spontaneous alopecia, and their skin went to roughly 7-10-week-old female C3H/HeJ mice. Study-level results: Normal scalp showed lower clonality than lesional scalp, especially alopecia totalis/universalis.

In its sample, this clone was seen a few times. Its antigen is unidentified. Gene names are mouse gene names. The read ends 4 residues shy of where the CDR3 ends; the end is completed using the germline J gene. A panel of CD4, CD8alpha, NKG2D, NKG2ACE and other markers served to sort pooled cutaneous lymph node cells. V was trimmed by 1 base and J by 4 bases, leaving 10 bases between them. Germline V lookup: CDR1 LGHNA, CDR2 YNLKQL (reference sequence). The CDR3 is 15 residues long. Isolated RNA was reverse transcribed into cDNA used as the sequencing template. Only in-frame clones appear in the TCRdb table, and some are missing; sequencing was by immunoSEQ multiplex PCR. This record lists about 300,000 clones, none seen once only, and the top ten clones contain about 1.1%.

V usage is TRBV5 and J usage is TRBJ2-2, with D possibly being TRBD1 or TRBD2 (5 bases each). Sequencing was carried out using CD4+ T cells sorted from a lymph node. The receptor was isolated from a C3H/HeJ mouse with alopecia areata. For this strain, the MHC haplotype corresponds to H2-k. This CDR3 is CASSQGGAGTGQLYF. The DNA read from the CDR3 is TGTGCCAGCAGCCAAGGGGGCGCGGGCACCGGG.